This entry features one TCR beta chain sequence. The data are from a study of blood T cell repertoires in COVID-19. Assay: immunoSEQ multiplex PCR; the TCRdb copy retains only in-frame clones and omits some. This table holds around 280,000 clones, approximately 89% found once. The receptor was isolated from a woman under 40 with COVID-19, enrolled during active disease. Material: peripheral blood.

CDR3 nucleotide sequence: TGTGCCAGCAGTCTTCTGAACACTGAAGCTTTCTTT. Encoded protein: CASSLLNTEAFF. V and J are TRBV12-3 or TRBV12-4 and TRBJ1-1; D is undetermined. The V and J ends lost 5 bases and 0 bases respectively, with 4 bases between them. The CDR3 spans 12 residues.